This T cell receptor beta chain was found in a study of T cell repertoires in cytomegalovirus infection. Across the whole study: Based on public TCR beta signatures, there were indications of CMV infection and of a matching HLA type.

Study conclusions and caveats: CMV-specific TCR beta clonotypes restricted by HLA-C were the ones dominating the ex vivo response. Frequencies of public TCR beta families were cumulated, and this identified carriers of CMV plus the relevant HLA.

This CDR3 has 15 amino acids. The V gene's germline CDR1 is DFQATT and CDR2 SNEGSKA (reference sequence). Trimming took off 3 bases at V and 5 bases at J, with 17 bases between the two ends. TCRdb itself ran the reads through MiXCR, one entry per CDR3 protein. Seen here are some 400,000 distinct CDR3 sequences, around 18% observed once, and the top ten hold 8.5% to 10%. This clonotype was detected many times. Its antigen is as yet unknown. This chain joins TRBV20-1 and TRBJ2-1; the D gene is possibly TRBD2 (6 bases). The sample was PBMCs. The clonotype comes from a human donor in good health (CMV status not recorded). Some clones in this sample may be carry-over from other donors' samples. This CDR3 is CSARYGGSWNNEQFF. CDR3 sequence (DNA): TGCAGTGCTAGGTATGGAGGGAGCTGGAACAATGAGCAGTTCTTC.